This T cell receptor (beta chain) appears in the sequencing data of a study of tumor-infiltrating lymphocytes in oesophageal squamous cell carcinoma. The CDR3 extends over 11 amino acids. Trimming cost V 6 bases and J 5 bases, with 7 bases left between them. A single record per CDR3 protein comes from TCRdb applying MiXCR to the PCR reads. In the table there are 15,000 to 20,000 distinct CDR3 sequences, roughly 45% of which are singletons. What was sequenced was blood. The receptor was derived from a female donor with esophageal squamous cell carcinoma. This chain links TRBV12-3 or TRBV12-4 with TRBJ1-1; D unclear. The CDR3 region is CASSRRTEAFF. CDR3 in DNA: TGTGCCAGCAGCCGTAGGACTGAAGCTTTCTTT.